This passage covers 27 T cell receptor beta chains from one sample sequenced in a study of T cells in narcolepsy. The method was immunoSEQ multiplex PCR; TCRdb's version includes in-frame clones alone and lacks a portion of them. The data contain roughly 35,000 clones, 80% of them singletons. The source material was memory (CD45RA-) CD4+ T cells from blood. The receptors come from a human donor in good health.

V gene TRBV9 combines with J gene TRBJ2-5; D possibly corresponds to TRBD1 (5 bases). V lost 0 bases, J lost 2 bases, and 11 bases lay in between. Per germline, CDR1 SGDLS and CDR2 YYNGEE. The CDR3 contains 15 residues. The CDR3 loop is CASSVVPGLQETQYF. The DNA of the CDR3 is TGTGCCAGCAGCGTAGTTCCAGGGCTACAAGAGACCCAGTACTTC.

J is TRBJ1-2 and V is TRBV5-4, with D maybe TRBD1 (6 bases). The CDR3 consists of 16 residues. V dropped 1 base and J dropped 2 bases, with 15 bases sitting between them. CDR1 and CDR2 (germline): SGHNT, YYREEE (reference sequence). CDR3 amino acids: CASSLSTGKGNYGYTF. The CDR3 DNA follows: TGTGCCAGCAGCTTGTCTACAGGGAAGGGGAACTATGGCTACACCTTC.

This clone was recorded only once. V gene TRBV5-1 combines with J gene TRBJ2-7, with a possible D match to TRBD1 (5 bases). The CDR3 is made up of 14 amino acids. Germline V gives CDR1 SGHRS, CDR2 YFSETQ. V lost 1 base and J lost 2, with 10 bases in between. In DNA form, the CDR3 reads TGCGCCAGCAGCTTGATCGCAGGGACCTACGAGCAGTACTTC. This gives the protein CASSLIAGTYEQYF.

This clone has a handful of counts. The gene calls are TRBV7-9 and TRBJ2-2; 7 bases map to TRBD1. The CDR3 has 16 residues. V trimming: 5 bases; J trimming: 3 bases; junction bases outside the gene matches: 9. Germline lookup yields CDR1 SEHNR and CDR2 FQNEAQ (reference sequence). In DNA, the CDR3 is TGTGCCAGCAGCCCTCTGAGGGGGCGAGACACCGGGGAGCTGTTTTTT. This sequence encodes CASSPLRGRDTGELFF.

V is TRBV5-4 and J is TRBJ2-2; TRBD2 is a possible D gene (5 bases). The CDR3 loop spans 13 amino acids. The germline V gene has CDR1 SGHNT and CDR2 YYREEE (reference sequence). The V and J ends lost 4 bases and 4 bases respectively, with 8 bases between them. CDR3 residues: CASSPGITGELFF. CDR3 coding DNA: TGTGCCAGCAGCCCGGGGATCACCGGGGAGCTGTTTTTT.

The chain couples TRBV30 to TRBJ2-7; 11 bases agree with TRBD1. Germline-derived CDR1 and CDR2 are GTSNPN and SVGIG (reference sequence). The V segment lost 3 bases and the J segment 7 bases; nucleotides outside the gene matches: 5. This CDR3 has 13 residues. The CDR3 loop reads CAWRGQGGREQYF. CDR3 nucleotides: TGTGCCTGGAGGGGACAGGGGGGTAGGGAGCAGTACTTC.

This chain joins TRBV19 and TRBJ2-4; D is perhaps TRBD2 (6 bases). CDR1 is LNHDA, CDR2 SQIVND, per germline (reference sequence). This CDR3 is 14 amino acids long. V shed 5 bases and J shed 5 bases, with 13 bases lying between them. The CDR3 DNA is TGTGCCAGTAGTGCTAGCGACGCCCAAAACATTCAGTACTTC. Translating it yields CASSASDAQNIQYF.

The chain employs TRBV6-4 and TRBJ1-2, with TRBD1 matching over 7 bases. CDR1 and CDR2 from the germline V gene are MRHNA and SNTAGT. The CDR3 is 16 amino acids. After removal of 4 bases from V and 2 bases from J, the junction contained 10 bases not matched to a gene. CDR3 region: CASSVSPGQTNYGYTF. Here the CDR3 DNA reads TGTGCCAGCAGTGTATCACCGGGACAGACAAACTATGGCTACACCTTC.

This chain uses TRBV7-2 with TRBJ1-1; D is uncertain. CDR1 SGHTA and CDR2 FQGNSA come from the germline V gene. The CDR3 is 13 amino acids. The V end lost 2 bases, the J end lost 1 base, and 5 bases lay between the germline ends. The CDR3 DNA reads as TGTGCCAGCAGCTTAAAAGCGAACACTGAAGCTTTCTTT. This sequence encodes CASSLKANTEAFF.

V and J are TRBV7-8 and TRBJ2-7; D not certain. V dropped 1 base and J dropped 0 bases, with 7 bases sitting between them. The CDR3 covers 14 residues. In germline, CDR1 is SGHVS, CDR2 FQNEAQ. For the CDR3, the DNA is TGTGCCAGCAGCTTAGTATCCTACTCCTACGAGCAGTACTTC. Translation: CASSLVSYSYEQYF.

CDR3 residues: CASSLTGYNSPLHF. CDR3 DNA: TGTGCCAGCAGCTTAACAGGCTATAATTCACCCCTCCACTTT. This chain uses TRBV7-9 with TRBJ1-6; possibly TRBD1 for D (5 bases). Germline values: CDR1 SEHNR, CDR2 FQNEAQ (reference sequence). Trimming took off 2 bases at V and 3 bases at J, with 5 bases between the two ends. The CDR3 runs to 14 residues.

The J gene is TRBJ2-5, the V gene TRBV6-5; 10 nucleotides agree with TRBD1. This CDR3 region has 15 residues. Unmatched junction bases numbered 4, after V lost 1 base and J lost 5 bases. CDR1 and CDR2 from the germline V gene are MNHEY and SVGAGI. CDR3 sequence (DNA): TGTGCCAGCAGTTACTTTGGGACAGGGGACGAGACCCAGTACTTC. It translates to CASSYFGTGDETQYF.

The chain has TRBV9 and TRBJ2-3; 7 positions agree with TRBD1. V shed 4 bases and J 1 base; nucleotides not matched to a gene: 3. This CDR3 is built from 14 residues. Germline V gene lookup returns CDR1 SGDLS and CDR2 YYNGEE. The CDR3 here is CASSPQGRTDTQYF. For the CDR3, the DNA is TGTGCCAGCAGCCCACAGGGGCGCACAGATACGCAGTATTTT.

This clone was seen a few times. This chain connects TRBV10-1 to TRBJ1-1, with a tentative D call TRBD1 (6 bases). The CDR3 totals 15 residues. Germline V gives CDR1 WNHNN, CDR2 SYGVQD (reference sequence). Trimming left V 3 bases short and J 2 bases short, with 13 bases between. CDR3 amino acids: CASSDPGQPNTEAFF. The DNA of the CDR3 is TGCGCCAGCAGTGACCCCGGACAGCCAAACACTGAAGCTTTCTTT.

The chain carries TRBV5-1 and TRBJ2-7; TRBD1 aligns across 9 bases. CDR3 size: 13 residues. V lost 3 bases and J lost 9; bases outside the gene matches: 7. Germline loops: CDR1 SGHRS, CDR2 YFSETQ. CDR3 nucleotide sequence: TGCGCCAGCAGCTCTGGGACAGGGTATGTGCAGTACTTC. This encodes CASSSGTGYVQYF.

The J gene is TRBJ2-3, the V gene TRBV4-3, with D unresolved. The germline V and J ends were trimmed by 0 bases and 0 bases, with 10 bases remaining between them. This CDR3 is 16 amino acids long. CDR1 and CDR2 from the germline V gene are LGHNA and YSLEER. The CDR3 loop reads CASSQEAITSTDTQYF. The CDR3 coding sequence is TGCGCCAGCAGCCAAGAAGCCATAACAAGCACAGATACGCAGTATTTT.

The gene calls are TRBV19 and TRBJ1-1; D remains unclear. The ends were cut back, 5 bases at V and 5 bases at J, with 15 bases in the middle. The CDR3 totals 14 residues. CDR1 and CDR2 from the germline V gene are LNHDA and SQIVND (reference sequence). The CDR3 sequence: CASSGTQVRTEAFF. The CDR3 DNA is TGTGCCAGTAGTGGAACCCAAGTGAGGACTGAAGCTTTCTTT.

The chain recombines TRBV7-3 with TRBJ1-1; maybe TRBD1 (5 bases). The germline V and J ends were trimmed by 2 bases and 4 bases, with 11 bases remaining between them. Looked up from germline, CDR1 is SGHTA and CDR2 is FQGTGA. The CDR3 has 14 amino acids. CDR3 DNA sequence: TGTGCCAGCAGCTTAGTGGGTCAGGGCACTGAAGCTTTCTTT. Its protein is CASSLVGQGTEAFF.

This clone was seen a few times. The chain recombines TRBV5-1 with TRBJ2-2, with D uncertain. This CDR3 has 13 residues. Per germline, CDR1 SGHRS and CDR2 YFSETQ. Trimming took 0 bases from V and 4 from J, leaving 4 bases between them. CDR3 in DNA: TGCGCCAGCAGCTTGGAGGTCACCGGGGAGCTGTTTTTT. This encodes CASSLEVTGELFF.

In regard to this clone: A junction boundary mismatches the germline segment, possibly from a read error. This chain connects TRBV10-3 to TRBJ2-4, with 8 bases aligning to TRBD2. The CDR3 runs to 15 residues. Germline loops: CDR1 ENHRY, CDR2 SYGVKD. The CDR3 DNA reads as TGTGCCATCAGCGTTAGCGGGATTGGCAAAAACATTCGGTACTTC. Amino acids: CAISVSGIGKNIRYF.

Only a few counts were recorded for this clone. This chain links TRBV2 with TRBJ1-1, with TRBD1 as a possible D gene (6 bases). V was pared by 2 bases and J by 4 bases, with 17 bases between. The V gene's germline CDR1 is SNHLY and CDR2 FYNNEI. The CDR3 extends over 16 amino acids. In DNA form, the CDR3 reads TGTGCCAGCAGTGAAATCGGAGGGGGAACCGGCACTGAAGCTTTCTTT. Translating it yields CASSEIGGGTGTEAFF. Combining the CDR3 with reference TRBV2 and TRBJ1-1 gives the whole variable domain EPEVTQTPSHQVTQMGQEVILRCVPISNHLYFYWYRQILGQKVEFLVSFYNNEISEKSEIFDDQFSVERPDGSNFTLKIRSTKLEDSAMYFCASSEIGGGTGTEAFFGQGTRLTVV.

The chain links TRBV11-2 to TRBJ1-3; the D is unclear. The length of the CDR3 is 14 residues. V lost 3 bases, J lost 2 bases, and 8 bases lay in between. Germline values: CDR1 SGHAT, CDR2 FQNNGV. The CDR3 is CASSFGEAGNTIYF. The DNA of the CDR3 is TGTGCCAGCAGCTTCGGGGAGGCTGGAAACACCATATATTTT.

This clone has just a few counts. The rearrangement joins TRBV7-2 to TRBJ1-1; D remains unclear. The CDR3 sequence is 14 residues long. The V end lost 0 bases, the J end lost 0 bases, and 5 bases lay between the germline ends. The germline gives CDR1 SGHTA, CDR2 FQGNSA. The CDR3 sequence is CASSLAHLNTEAFF. CDR3 DNA sequence: TGTGCCAGCAGCTTAGCACATTTGAACACTGAAGCTTTCTTT.

The chain carries TRBV9 and TRBJ2-1; the match to TRBD2 covers 8 bases. With V trimmed by 2 bases and J by 8 bases, 6 bases remained unmatched. The CDR3 loop spans 14 amino acids. CDR1 and CDR2 from the germline V gene are SGDLS and YYNGEE. The CDR3 nucleotides are TGTGCCAGCAGCGTCACCCCGGGAGGGGATGAGCAGTTCTTC. Its translation: CASSVTPGGDEQFF.

The rearrangement joins TRBV19 to TRBJ1-1; D gene ambiguous. The germline gives CDR1 LNHDA, CDR2 SQIVND (reference sequence). V was cut by 3 bases and J by 8 bases, with 7 bases left in between. This CDR3 contains 11 residues. The CDR3 protein is CASSIVTEAFF. Written as DNA, the CDR3 is TGTGCCAGTAGTATTGTAACAGAAGCTTTCTTT.

Turning to this clone: Other DNA sequences in this specimen translate into the identical CDR3. The genes are TRBV28 and TRBJ1-1, with D unclear. The CDR3 is made up of 11 amino acids. V gave up 11 bases and J gave up 6 bases, with 13 bases separating them. Germline values: CDR1 MDHEN, CDR2 SYDVKM. The CDR3 spells CAAVDAPEAFF. DNA of the CDR3: TGTGCCGCGGTAGACGCCCCTGAAGCTTTCTTT.

The CDR3 is CASHPRSGLGRTEQYF. The CDR3 bases are TGTGCCAGCCACCCTAGGAGCGGGTTAGGCCGTACCGAGCAGTACTTC. This chain links TRBV28 with TRBJ2-7, with D possibly being TRBD2 (6 bases). Germline V CDR1 and CDR2: MDHEN, SYDVKM. The ends were cut back, 8 bases at V and 6 bases at J, with 26 bases in the middle. The CDR3 extends over 16 amino acids. The full variable domain, its missing parts supplied by reference TRBV28 and TRBJ2-7, is DVKVTQSSRYLVKRTGEKVFLECVQDMDHENMFWYRQDPGLGLRLIYFSYDVKMKEKGDIPEGYSVSREKKERFSLILESASTNQTSMYLCASHPRSGLGRTEQYFGPGTRLTVT.